This T cell receptor beta chain derives from a study of shared clonotypes between healthy human individuals. Negatively enriched CD4+ T cells were divided by CD45RA into naive and memory. Assay runs were performed at deep level. Repertoires were generated with immunoSEQ multiplex PCR, while TCRdb's copy carries only in-frame clones and drops some. This sample has 2,500,000 or so clones; 80% to 95% occur once, and the top ten carry 0.36%. V shed 4 bases and J shed 1 base, with 12 bases lying between them. Germline-derived CDR1 and CDR2 are SGHDT and YYEEEE. The CDR3 runs 15 residues. The sequenced material came from naive CD4+ T cells from PBMCs. Subset of the sample: CD45RA+ positively selected. The gene calls are TRBV5-6 and TRBJ2-4; possibly TRBD1 or TRBD2 for D (5 bases each). The TCR originated in a man between 18 and 35 years old in good health. Some clones in this sample may be carry-over from other donors' samples. The CDR3 nucleotides read TGTGCCAGCAGCCTCACGTGGGGGGCCAAAAACATTCAGTACTTC. It is translated as CASSLTWGAKNIQYF. Drawing the rest from reference TRBV5-6 and TRBJ2-4, the complete variable domain is DAGVTQSPTHLIKTRGQQVTLRCSPKSGHDTVSWYQQALGQGPQFIFQYYEEEERQRGNFPDRFSGHQFPNYSSELNVNALLLGDSALYLCASSLTWGAKNIQYFGAGTRLSVL.